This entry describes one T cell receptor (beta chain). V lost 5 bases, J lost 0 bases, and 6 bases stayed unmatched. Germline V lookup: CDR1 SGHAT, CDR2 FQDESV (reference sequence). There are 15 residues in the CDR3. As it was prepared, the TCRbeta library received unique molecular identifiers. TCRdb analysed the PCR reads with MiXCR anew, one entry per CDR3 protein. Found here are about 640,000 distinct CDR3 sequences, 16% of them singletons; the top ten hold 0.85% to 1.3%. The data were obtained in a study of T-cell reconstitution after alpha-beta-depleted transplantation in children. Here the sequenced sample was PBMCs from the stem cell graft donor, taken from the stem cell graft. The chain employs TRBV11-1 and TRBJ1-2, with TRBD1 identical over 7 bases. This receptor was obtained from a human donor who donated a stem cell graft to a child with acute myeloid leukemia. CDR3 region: CASSANRGANYGYTF. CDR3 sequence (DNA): TGTGCCAGCAGCGCTAACAGGGGCGCTAACTATGGCTACACCTTC.